Listed here are 14 T cell receptor beta chains from one sample, sequenced in a study of CD8+CD57+ T cells in acquired aplastic anemia. CDR3 and TCR beta VDJ profiling relied on a genomic DNA template. TCRdb reanalysed the reads using MiXCR and keeps one entry per CDR3 protein. The sample holds hundreds of thousands of distinct CDR3 sequences; under 40% are singletons and the top ten take nearly 0.85%. Patients chosen for sequencing had shown CD8+CD57+ cell expansion by flow cytometry. Source material: sorted CD4+, CD8+, or CD8+CD57+ T cells (not recorded which) from PBMCs. Source of these receptors: a human donor with aplastic anemia.

This chain links TRBV20-1 with TRBJ1-3; no firm D call. The CDR3 is 13 residues long. Trimming left V 6 bases short and J 4 bases short, with 13 bases between. The germline V gene has CDR1 DFQATT and CDR2 SNEGSKA (reference sequence). The CDR3 here is CSAPQRFGNTIYF. The CDR3 DNA reads as TGCAGTGCGCCCCAACGATTCGGAAACACCATATATTTT.

As regards this clonotype: A single base separates this from a much larger clone, so it may be a read error. The V and J genes are TRBV12-3 or TRBV12-4 and TRBJ1-3, with unresolved D. This CDR3 spans 14 amino acids. The CDR3 region has the DNA TGTGCCAGCAGTGGCAGCAGCTCTGGAAACGCCATATATTTT. Translated: CASSGSSSGNAIYF.

This clonotype was seen only a few times. The genes are TRBV5-1 and TRBJ1-3, with D uncertain. CDR1 and CDR2 (germline): SGHRS, YFSETQ. The CDR3 is 15 residues long. Trimming shortened V by 5 bases and J by 0 bases, and 12 bases separated the two germline ends. CDR3 nucleotide sequence: TGCGCCAGCAGGTTACAATCGAGCTCTGGAAACACCATATATTTT. This sequence encodes CASRLQSSSGNTIYF.

This clonotype was seen many times. V is TRBV11-2 and J is TRBJ2-7; possibly TRBD1 or TRBD2 for D (6 bases each). V was shortened by 6 bases and J by 4 bases, with 22 bases between the two germline ends. CDR3 length equals 16 residues. Germline loops: CDR1 SGHAT, CDR2 FQNNGV. CDR3 DNA sequence: TGTGCCAGCAGTTCAATGACAGGTCGGGGGAGGTACGAGCAGTACTTC. The encoded protein is CASSSMTGRGRYEQYF.

This clonotype was counted between two and nine times. The gene calls are TRBV5-5 and TRBJ1-5; D remains unclear. V lost 1 base and J 3 bases, leaving 8 bases between the germline ends. The length of the CDR3 is 14 residues. CDR1 SGHKS and CDR2 YYEKEE come from the germline V gene (reference sequence). The CDR3: CASSLWTDNQPQHF. CDR3 in DNA: TGTGCCAGCAGCTTGTGGACGGACAATCAGCCCCAGCATTTT.

The rearrangement links TRBV20-1 to TRBJ2-2; D perhaps matches TRBD2 (6 bases). V was shortened by 2 bases and J by 6 bases, with 10 bases between the two germline ends. Germline loops: CDR1 DFQATT, CDR2 SNEGSKA (reference sequence). CDR3 length equals 13 residues. DNA for the CDR3: TGCAGTGCTAGACCCGGGACTCCCGGGGAGCTGTTTTTT. Translated: CSARPGTPGELFF.

The chain recombines TRBV9 with TRBJ2-7; possibly TRBD1 for D (6 bases). The CDR3 is 17 amino acids. Trimming left V 0 bases short and J 5 bases short, with 21 bases between. Germline CDR1 SGDLS, CDR2 YYNGEE. As DNA, the CDR3 is TGTGCCAGCAGCGTAGACCCTTTCAGACAGGTCCCTAACGAGCAGTACTTC. It encodes CASSVDPFRQVPNEQYF. Full variable domain (rest looked up from reference TRBV9 and TRBJ2-7): DSGVTQTPKHLITATGQRVTLRCSPRSGDLSVYWYQQSLDQGLQFLIQYYNGEERAKGNILERFSAQQFPDLHSELNLSSLELGDSALYFCASSVDPFRQVPNEQYFGPGTRLTVT.

This clonotype was counted between two and nine times. V gene TRBV20-1 combines with J gene TRBJ1-1; no firm D call. The CDR3 consists of 13 residues. V shed 4 bases and J shed 7 bases, with 16 bases lying between them. The germline CDR1 and CDR2 sequences are DFQATT and SNEGSKA (reference sequence). CDR3 loop: CSAKDRQAGEAFF. Written as DNA, the CDR3 is TGCAGTGCTAAGGACCGGCAAGCGGGTGAAGCTTTCTTT.

The chain carries TRBV7-2 and TRBJ1-6; 8 bases fit TRBD1. There are 13 residues in the CDR3. The trim removed 11 bases at V and 6 bases at J, leaving 6 bases unmatched. CDR1 and CDR2 from the germline V gene are SGHTA and FQGNSA. CDR3: CAWGTGSNSPLHF. The CDR3 DNA sequence: TGTGCCTGGGGGACAGGTTCTAATTCACCCCTCCACTTT.

This clonotype was recorded many times. The chain carries TRBV11-2 and TRBJ2-7; D is possibly TRBD1 (6 bases). The CDR3 totals 17 residues. Germline lookup yields CDR1 SGHAT and CDR2 FQNNGV. V was shortened by 4 bases and J by 0 bases, with 19 bases between the two germline ends. CDR3 DNA: TGTGCCAGCAGCTCCCTCGGCGGGCAGGGGAGCTCCTACGAGCAGTACTTC. It yields the protein CASSSLGGQGSSYEQYF.

Turning to this clonotype: The DNA is left out, because the CDR3 cannot be placed on it with certainty; the CDR3 is given as TCRdb lists it. The chain recombines TRBV7-7 with TRBJ2-7. The CDR3 is 16 residues long, ends included. CDR1 SSHAT and CDR2 FNYEAQ come from the germline V gene (reference sequence). Here the CDR3 reads CASSPGLAPTSSTSVF.

Many counts were recorded for this clonotype. V is TRBV7-3 and J is TRBJ2-2; D ambiguous. From germline, CDR1 is SGHTA and CDR2 FQGTGA. CDR3 length: 12 residues. The ends were cut back, 5 bases at V and 6 bases at J, with 7 bases in the middle. The CDR3 region has the DNA TGTGCCAGCAGCCAGCCGTCCGGGGAGCTGTTTTTT. This encodes CASSQPSGELFF.

This clonotype was seen ten or more times. The J gene is TRBJ2-6, the V gene TRBV24-1; perhaps TRBD2 as D (6 bases). CDR3 length: 17 residues. Germline CDR1 reads KGHDR; CDR2 reads SFDVKD. V was clipped by 4 bases and J by 2 bases, with 14 bases between them. In DNA form, the CDR3 reads TGTGCCACCAGTGACCGGAGGGAAACCCCTGGGGCCAACGTCCTGACTTTC. This translates into CATSDRRETPGANVLTF.

As concerns this clonotype: A junction end diverges from the germline sequence, so it may reflect a read error. The chain carries TRBV7-9 and TRBJ1-4; D might be TRBD1 (5 bases). CDR3 size: 14 residues. Germline CDR1 reads SEHNR; CDR2 reads FQNEAQ (reference sequence). This CDR3 reads CASSLGQTNEKLVF. In DNA form, the CDR3 reads TGTGCCAGCAGCTTAGGACAGACTAATGAAAAACTGGTTTTT.